These 25 T cell receptor beta chains were sequenced from one sample in a study of regulatory T cells in long-lasting Graves disease. Regarding time point: newly diagnosed GD, antithyroid drugs for less than 3 months. RNA from PBMCs was the source of the TCR library. Assembly of TCR beta libraries relied on iRepertoire HTBI primers together with Arm-PCR of CDR3 regions. A single record per CDR3 protein comes from TCRdb applying MiXCR to the multiplex PCR reads. The table has under 450,000 distinct CDR3 sequences, about 10% seen once. These data were also filed under a second study, of T cells in Graves' hyperthyroidism and ophthalmopathy.

The specimen comprised peripheral blood mononuclear cells (PBMCs), sampled at new diagnosis, from a patient treated with antithyroid drugs. These receptors all come from a woman aged 18-29 years with Graves disease.

This rearrangement joins TRBV4-1 to TRBJ1-1, with D uncertain. V shed 1 base and J shed 7 bases, with 7 bases lying between them. The length of the CDR3 is 12 residues. Germline lookup yields CDR1 MGHRA and CDR2 YSYEKL. CDR3: CASSQGRVEAFF. In nucleotides, the CDR3 is TGCGCCAGCAGCCAAGGTAGAGTTGAAGCTTTCTTT.

Concerning this clonotype itself: This may stem from a read error, because a much larger clone lies one nucleotide away. V gene TRBV12-3 or TRBV12-4 combines with J gene TRBJ2-1; a possible D gene is TRBD2 (5 bases). The V and J ends lost 6 bases and 7 bases respectively, with 13 bases between them. The CDR3 has 13 amino acids. The CDR3 loop is CASSPPGENEQFF. The CDR3 region has the DNA TGTGCCAGCAGCCCCCCCGGGGAAAATGAGCAGTTCTTC.

V gene TRBV9 combines with J gene TRBJ2-3; no clear D gene. Deletions cut 3 bases from V and 4 bases from J, with 21 bases between. Germline CDR1 SGDLS, CDR2 YYNGEE. This CDR3 is 17 amino acids long. CDR3 nucleotide sequence: TGTGCCAGCAGCGCAAAACCGAACCCGGCGGTGGCAGATACGCAGTATTTT. Amino acid sequence: CASSAKPNPAVADTQYF.

This clonotype was counted many times. The chain employs TRBV2 and TRBJ2-1; D is possibly TRBD2 (5 bases). V lost 5 bases and J lost 8, with 10 bases in between. Germline V gene data show CDR1 as SNHLY and CDR2 as FYNNEI. This CDR3 contains 12 residues. CDR3 sequence: CASSSSSYEQFF. CDR3 DNA sequence: TGTGCCAGCAGTTCTAGCTCCTATGAGCAGTTCTTC.

A few counts support this clonotype. It may be a read error: a sequence one base away is much more abundant. This chain connects TRBV3-1 to TRBJ2-1, with 12 bases matching TRBD2. Germline trimming cut 4 bases from V and 6 bases from J; bases unmatched to any gene: 7. Germline V lookup: CDR1 LGHDT, CDR2 YNNKEL (reference sequence). The CDR3 has 16 amino acids. CDR3 sequence: CASSPLAGGSGNEQFF. The CDR3 coding sequence is TGTGCCAGCAGCCCGCTAGCGGGGGGGTCGGGCAATGAGCAGTTCTTC.

The rearrangement joins TRBV19 to TRBJ2-1; the match to TRBD1 covers 9 bases. This CDR3 has 17 residues. Germline V gives CDR1 LNHDA, CDR2 SQIVND (reference sequence). V lost 1 base to trimming and J lost 4 bases; unmatched junction nucleotides: 8. CDR3 protein: CASSIGSGTGIYNEQFF. The CDR3 coding sequence is TGTGCCAGTAGTATAGGGTCAGGGACAGGGATATACAATGAGCAGTTCTTC.

The chain carries TRBV4-1 and TRBJ1-5, with D uncertain. Germline CDR1 MGHRA, CDR2 YSYEKL. The CDR3 totals 16 residues. V was cut by 2 bases and J by 1 base, with 12 bases left in between. The CDR3 region has the DNA TGCGCCAGCAGCCAATGGCAGGTGCGGAGCAATCAGCCCCAGCATTTT. Protein: CASSQWQVRSNQPQHF.

This clonotype showed up many times. The V and J genes are TRBV12-3 or TRBV12-4 and TRBJ2-3; D unresolved. This CDR3 is built from 16 residues. V gave up 4 bases and J gave up 1 base, with 15 bases separating them. This CDR3 reads CASSYPRETGTDTQYF. The CDR3 DNA is TGTGCCAGCAGTTACCCCCGAGAGACCGGCACAGATACGCAGTATTTT.

This clonotype was found many times. V gene TRBV12-3 or TRBV12-4 combines with J gene TRBJ2-5, with TRBD2 matching 13 bases. This CDR3 region has 18 residues. Losses at the gene ends were 6 bases for V and 3 bases for J; bases not matched to a gene: 13. The CDR3 DNA reads TGTGCCAGCAGCCAAGCCGGGACTAGCGGGGACTTTAAAGAGACCCAGTACTTC. This gives the protein CASSQAGTSGDFKETQYF.

This clonotype was seen repeatedly, ten times or more. The rearrangement links TRBV6-1 to TRBJ2-5, with a weak D call TRBD2 (6 bases). The germline CDR1 and CDR2 sequences are MNHNS and SASEGT. Deletions cut 5 bases from V and 5 bases from J, with 18 bases between. The CDR3 is made up of 15 amino acids. The CDR3 region is CASSPLASRVETQYF. In DNA form, the CDR3 reads TGTGCCAGCAGTCCCCTAGCGTCGAGGGTGGAGACCCAGTACTTC.

This clonotype was seen ten or more times. The V and J genes are TRBV12-3 or TRBV12-4 and TRBJ1-5, with D possibly matching TRBD1 (6 bases). The germline V and J ends were trimmed by 5 bases and 3 bases, with 14 bases remaining between them. This CDR3 has 15 amino acids. In DNA form, the CDR3 reads TGTGCCAGCAGTCCCGGGACATCGGCCAATCAGCCCCAGCATTTT. This encodes CASSPGTSANQPQHF.

To note about this clonotype: This sequence may be a read error, since a much larger clone differs from it by one base. The J gene is TRBJ2-1, the V gene TRBV4-1; TRBD2 matches at 10 bases. Germline loops: CDR1 MGHRA, CDR2 YSYEKL. The CDR3 spans 16 residues. The CDR3 reads CASSYSPGLAYKEQFF. The CDR3 nucleotides are TGCGCCAGCAGCTACTCGCCGGGACTAGCGTACAAAGAGCAGTTCTTC.

This clonotype was detected ten times or more. The chain couples TRBV6-2 or TRBV6-3 to TRBJ2-5; D gene uncertain. Trimming shortened V by 7 bases and J by 5 bases, and 14 bases separated the two germline ends. CDR1 is MNHEY, CDR2 SVGEGT, per germline. This CDR3 comprises 13 residues. In DNA, the CDR3 is TGTGCCAGCATAGAAAACCCCGGGGAGACCCAGTACTTC. Its protein is CASIENPGETQYF.

To note about this clonotype: A much larger clonotype is one base distant, so this may be a read error. The rearrangement uses TRBV6-1 and TRBJ2-2; D unclear. The CDR3 is 14 amino acids. V was shortened by 5 bases and J by 4 bases, with 11 bases between the two germline ends. The germline CDR1 and CDR2 sequences are MNHNS and SASEGT. The CDR3 reads CASSKVDGTGELFF. As DNA, the CDR3 is TGTGCCAGCAGTAAAGTGGATGGCACCGGGGAGCTGTTTTTT.

This clonotype was seen many times. The rearrangement joins TRBV7-2 to TRBJ1-6; 9 positions match TRBD1. The J segment lost 7 bases and the V segment lost 5 bases, leaving 12 bases of the junction unmatched. Looked up from germline, CDR1 is SGHTA and CDR2 is FQGNSA. This CDR3 has 17 amino acids. The CDR3 coding sequence is TGTGCCAGCAGCCTTTACAGGGGGCGCTTTCAAAATTCACCCCTCCACTTT. Its translation is CASSLYRGRFQNSPLHF.

This clonotype has just a few counts. CDR3 protein: CASSLFGGGWGTDTQYF. The CDR3 nucleotides read TGTGCCAGCAGCTTATTTGGAGGGGGGTGGGGCACAGATACGCAGTATTTT. The chain combines TRBV7-2 with TRBJ2-3; D is possibly TRBD1 or TRBD2 (6 bases each). The germline gives CDR1 SGHTA, CDR2 FQGNSA. The CDR3 length is 17 residues. V was pared by 2 bases and J by 1 base, with 16 bases between.

This clonotype was recorded many times. J is TRBJ2-2 and V is TRBV4-3; the D is unclear. The V and J ends lost 4 bases and 3 bases respectively, with 6 bases between them. The CDR3 is 13 residues long. Germline loops: CDR1 LGHNA, CDR2 YSLEER. For the CDR3, the DNA is TGCGCCAGCAGCCCAGGATACACCGGGGAGCTGTTTTTT. Its translation is CASSPGYTGELFF.

This clonotype occurred many times. The CDR3 DNA sequence: TGTGCCAGCAGTTACCCCCCGCTGAATGAGCAGTTCTTC. Translation gives CASSYPPLNEQFF. The chain links TRBV6-5 to TRBJ2-1; D unclear. V was cut by 2 bases and J by 7 bases, with 9 bases left in between. Germline V CDR1 and CDR2: MNHEY, SVGAGI. This CDR3 has 13 residues.

In this sample, this clonotype turned up many times. This chain links TRBV6-1 with TRBJ1-1, with D tentatively TRBD1 (5 bases). CDR1 and CDR2 (germline): MNHNS, SASEGT. Trimming left V 5 bases short and J 4 bases short, with 17 bases between. CDR3 length equals 15 residues. CDR3 nucleotides: TGTGCCAGCAGTCAGGTGGGGGAGGGCGGCACTGAAGCTTTCTTT. It codes for CASSQVGEGGTEAFF.

The chain is built from TRBV12-3 or TRBV12-4 and TRBJ2-1; D might be TRBD2 (6 bases). The DNA end is a closer match to TRBJ2-5, so the J assignment may be wrong. The length of the CDR3 is 13 residues. CDR3 protein: CASRTRLEETQYF. The DNA for the CDR3 is TGTGCCAGCAGAACTCGACTAGAAGAGACCCAGTACTTC.

This clonotype was found many times. The chain has TRBV6-5 and TRBJ2-7, with D possibly being TRBD1 (5 bases). Germline loops: CDR1 MNHEY, CDR2 SVGAGI. The CDR3 covers 16 residues. V shed 2 bases and J shed 2 bases, with 16 bases lying between them. In DNA, the CDR3 is TGTGCCAGCAGTTACCCCCCGGCAGGGAATCCCTACGAGCAGTACGTC. It is translated as CASSYPPAGNPYEQYV.

This clonotype was observed once. The rearrangement joins TRBV4-1 to TRBJ2-1, with D maybe TRBD2 (6 bases). The V end was cut by 8 bases, the J end by 0 bases, with 11 bases between. The CDR3 contains 14 residues. Germline loops: CDR1 MGHRA, CDR2 YSYEKL. In DNA, the CDR3 is TGCGCCAGCGACTTAGCGGCCTCCTACAATGAGCAGTTCTTC. Amino acid sequence: CASDLAASYNEQFF.

This clonotype was seen many times. The chain uses TRBV6-1 and TRBJ2-5; the D gene is possibly TRBD2 (6 bases). Germline lookup yields CDR1 MNHNS and CDR2 SASEGT. V shed 3 bases and J shed 4 bases, with 9 bases lying between them. The CDR3 is made up of 13 amino acids. In DNA form, the CDR3 reads TGTGCCAGCAGTGAGGGACTCGGAGAGACCCAGTACTTC. Its protein is CASSEGLGETQYF.

This clonotype was counted at least ten times. J is TRBJ1-1 and V is TRBV27; D is ambiguous. In germline, CDR1 is MNHEY, CDR2 SMNVEV (reference sequence). The CDR3 extends over 13 amino acids. Trimming removed 4 bases from V and 5 bases from J, with 11 bases in between. The CDR3 DNA reads TGTGCCAGCAGTTATTATGCCGATACTGAAGCTTTCTTT. Its translation: CASSYYADTEAFF.

Ten or more counts support this clonotype. V and J are TRBV28 and TRBJ2-7; 8 bases are shared with TRBD2. With V trimmed by 1 base and J by 5 bases, 16 bases remained unmatched. CDR3 length: 18 residues. CDR1 and CDR2 (germline): MDHEN, SYDVKM. The CDR3 is CASSLLRRMDGGGDEQYF. Here the CDR3 DNA reads TGTGCCAGCAGTTTATTGCGGCGCATGGACGGGGGGGGTGACGAGCAGTACTTC.